This T cell receptor (beta chain) was sequenced during a study of blood T cells in healthy people across ages. Each donor was a healthy Caucasian individual from Russia, aged about 6 to 95. Germline lookup yields CDR1 LGHDT and CDR2 YNNKEL (reference sequence). The CDR3 is 11 amino acids. This clonotype was seen only once. Its antigen is still unknown. Study-wide points: A greater number of naive CD4+ cells and higher diversity distinguished long-lived donors from aged donors. Per million T cells, TCR beta diversity dropped roughly linearly as age increased.

It was with a sample-barcoded 5' primer and a J-beta primer mix that a second PCR of roughly 7 to 11 cycles was run. Every sample produced at least 2.5 million CDR3-containing paired-end reads. TCRdb re-derived calls from the 5' RACE reads in MiXCR, one entry per CDR3 protein. Counted here are some 1.4 million distinct CDR3 sequences, roughly 40% occurring once; the ten biggest clones make up 7.9%. The sequence was collected from a woman between 18 and 29 years old in good health. The V and J genes are TRBV3-1 and TRBJ2-4; D uncertain. The J call may be incorrect, as the DNA end agrees better with TRBJ2-7. The sequenced sample consisted of blood. CDR3 amino acids: CASSQSYEQYV. CDR3 DNA: TGTGCCAGCAGCCAAAGCTACGAGCAGTACGTC.